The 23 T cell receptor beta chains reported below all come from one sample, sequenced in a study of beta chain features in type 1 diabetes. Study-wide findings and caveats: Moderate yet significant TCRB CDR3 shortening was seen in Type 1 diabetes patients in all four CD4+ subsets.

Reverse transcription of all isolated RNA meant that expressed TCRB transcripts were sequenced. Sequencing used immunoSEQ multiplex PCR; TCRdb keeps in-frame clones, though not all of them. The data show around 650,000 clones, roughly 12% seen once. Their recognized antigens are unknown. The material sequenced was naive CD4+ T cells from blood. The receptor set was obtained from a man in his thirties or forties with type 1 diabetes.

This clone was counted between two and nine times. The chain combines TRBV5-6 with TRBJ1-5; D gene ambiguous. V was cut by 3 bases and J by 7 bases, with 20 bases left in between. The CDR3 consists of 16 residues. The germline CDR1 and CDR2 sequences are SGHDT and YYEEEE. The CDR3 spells CASSSVAGPKDQPQHF. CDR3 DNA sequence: TGTGCCAGCAGCTCGGTAGCCGGGCCGAAGGACCAGCCCCAGCATTTT.

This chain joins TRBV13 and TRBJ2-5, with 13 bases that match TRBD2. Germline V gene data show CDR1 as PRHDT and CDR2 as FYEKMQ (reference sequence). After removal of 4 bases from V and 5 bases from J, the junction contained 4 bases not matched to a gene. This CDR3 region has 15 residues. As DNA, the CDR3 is TGTGCCAGCAGCTCGGGACTAGCGGGGAGGGAGACCCAGTACTTC. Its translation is CASSSGLAGRETQYF. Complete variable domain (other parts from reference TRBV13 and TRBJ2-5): AAGVIQSPRHLIKEKRETATLKCYPIPRHDTVYWYQQGPGQDPQFLISFYEKMQSDKGSIPDRFSAQQFSDYHSELNMSSLELGDSALYFCASSSGLAGRETQYFGPGTRLLVL.

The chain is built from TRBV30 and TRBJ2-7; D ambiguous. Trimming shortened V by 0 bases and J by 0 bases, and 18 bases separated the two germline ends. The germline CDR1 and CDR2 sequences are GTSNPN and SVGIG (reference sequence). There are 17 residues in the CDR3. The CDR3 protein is CAWSVISFRISSYEQYF. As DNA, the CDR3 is TGTGCCTGGAGTGTCATCTCCTTTAGGATAAGCTCCTACGAGCAGTACTTC.

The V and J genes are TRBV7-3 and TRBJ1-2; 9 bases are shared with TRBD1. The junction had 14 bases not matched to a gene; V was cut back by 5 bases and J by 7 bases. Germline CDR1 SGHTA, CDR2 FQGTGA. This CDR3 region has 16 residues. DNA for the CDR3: TGTGCCAGCAGCCCCGTCCCGGGACAGGGATCGGCTGGCTACACCTTC. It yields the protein CASSPVPGQGSAGYTF.

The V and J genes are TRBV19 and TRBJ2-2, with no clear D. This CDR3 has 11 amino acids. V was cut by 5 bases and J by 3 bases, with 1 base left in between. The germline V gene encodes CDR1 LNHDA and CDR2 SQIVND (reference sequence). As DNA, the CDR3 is TGTGCCAGTAGTGACACCGGGGAGCTGTTTTTT. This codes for CASSDTGELFF.

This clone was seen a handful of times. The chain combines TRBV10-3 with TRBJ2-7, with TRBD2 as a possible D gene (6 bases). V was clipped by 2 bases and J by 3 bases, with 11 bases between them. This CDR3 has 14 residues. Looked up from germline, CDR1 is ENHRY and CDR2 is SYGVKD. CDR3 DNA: TGTGCCATCAGTGAGACCCGGGGGAGCTACGAGCAGTACTTC. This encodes CAISETRGSYEQYF.

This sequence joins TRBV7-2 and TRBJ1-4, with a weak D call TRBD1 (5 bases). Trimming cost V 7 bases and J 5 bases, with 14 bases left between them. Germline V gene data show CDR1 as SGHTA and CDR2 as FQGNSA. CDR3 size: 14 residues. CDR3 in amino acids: CASTEGRTNEKLFF. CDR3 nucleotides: TGTGCCAGCACCGAGGGACGGACGAATGAAAAACTGTTTTTT. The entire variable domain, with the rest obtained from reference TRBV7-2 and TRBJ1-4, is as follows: GAGVSQSPSNKVTEKGKDVELRCDPISGHTALYWYRQSLGQGLEFLIYFQGNSAPDKSGLPSDRFSAERTGGSVSTLTIQRTQQEDSAVYLCASTEGRTNEKLFFGSGTQLSVL.

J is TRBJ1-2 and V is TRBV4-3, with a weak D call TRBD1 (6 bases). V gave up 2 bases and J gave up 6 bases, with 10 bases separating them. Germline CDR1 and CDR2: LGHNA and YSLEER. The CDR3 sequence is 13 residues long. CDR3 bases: TGCGCCAGCAGCCAAACAGGGACCCATGGCTACACCTTC. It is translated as CASSQTGTHGYTF.

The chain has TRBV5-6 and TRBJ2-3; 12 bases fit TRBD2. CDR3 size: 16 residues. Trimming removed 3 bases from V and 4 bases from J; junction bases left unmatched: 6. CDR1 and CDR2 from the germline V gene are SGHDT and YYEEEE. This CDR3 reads CASSSLLAGGADTQYF. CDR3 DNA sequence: TGTGCCAGCAGCTCTCTACTAGCGGGGGGAGCAGATACGCAGTATTTT. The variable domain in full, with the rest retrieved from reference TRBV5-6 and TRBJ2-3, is DAGVTQSPTHLIKTRGQQVTLRCSPKSGHDTVSWYQQALGQGPQFIFQYYEEEERQRGNFPDRFSGHQFPNYSSELNVNALLLGDSALYLCASSSLLAGGADTQYFGPGTRLTVL.

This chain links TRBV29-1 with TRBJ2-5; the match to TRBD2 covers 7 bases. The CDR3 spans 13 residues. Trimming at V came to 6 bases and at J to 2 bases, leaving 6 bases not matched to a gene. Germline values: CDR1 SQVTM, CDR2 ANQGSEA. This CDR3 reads CSVGTTSQETQYF. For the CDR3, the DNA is TGCAGCGTGGGGACTACCTCGCAAGAGACCCAGTACTTC.

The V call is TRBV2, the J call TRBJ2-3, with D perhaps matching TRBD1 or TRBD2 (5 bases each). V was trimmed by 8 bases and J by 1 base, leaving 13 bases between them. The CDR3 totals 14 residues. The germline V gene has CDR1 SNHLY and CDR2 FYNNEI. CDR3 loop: CASLRDAGTDTQYF. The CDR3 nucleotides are TGTGCCAGCTTAAGGGACGCCGGCACAGATACGCAGTATTTT.

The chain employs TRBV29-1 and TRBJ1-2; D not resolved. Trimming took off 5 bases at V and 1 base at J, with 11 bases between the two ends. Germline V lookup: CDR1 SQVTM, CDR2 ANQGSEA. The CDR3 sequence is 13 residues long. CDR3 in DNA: TGCAGCGTTATCTGGCAGGTTAACTATGGCTACACCTTC. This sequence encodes CSVIWQVNYGYTF.

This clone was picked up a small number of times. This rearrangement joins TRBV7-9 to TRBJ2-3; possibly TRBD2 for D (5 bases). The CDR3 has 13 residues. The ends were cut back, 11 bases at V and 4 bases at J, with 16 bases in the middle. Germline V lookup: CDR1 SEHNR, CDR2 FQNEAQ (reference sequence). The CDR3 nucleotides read TGTGCCTCGCACGGAGGCACCTCAGATACGCAGTATTTT. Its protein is CASHGGTSDTQYF.

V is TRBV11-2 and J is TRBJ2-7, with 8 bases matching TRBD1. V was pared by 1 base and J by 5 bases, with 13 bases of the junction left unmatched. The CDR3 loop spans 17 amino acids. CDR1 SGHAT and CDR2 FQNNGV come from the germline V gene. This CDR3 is CASSLVQSVRTGNEQYF. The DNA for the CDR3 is TGTGCCAGCAGCTTAGTACAATCTGTTAGGACAGGGAACGAGCAGTACTTC.

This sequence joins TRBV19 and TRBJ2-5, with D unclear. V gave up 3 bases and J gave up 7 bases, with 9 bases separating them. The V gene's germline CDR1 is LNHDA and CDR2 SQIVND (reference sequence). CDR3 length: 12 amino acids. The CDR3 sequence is CASSIYGGTQYF. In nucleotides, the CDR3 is TGTGCCAGTAGTATTTACGGCGGGACCCAGTACTTC. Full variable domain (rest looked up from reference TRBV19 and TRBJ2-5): DGGITQSPKYLFRKEGQNVTLSCEQNLNHDAMYWYRQDPGQGLRLIYYSQIVNDFQKGDIAEGYSVSREKKESFPLTVTSAQKNPTAFYLCASSIYGGTQYFGPGTRLLVL.

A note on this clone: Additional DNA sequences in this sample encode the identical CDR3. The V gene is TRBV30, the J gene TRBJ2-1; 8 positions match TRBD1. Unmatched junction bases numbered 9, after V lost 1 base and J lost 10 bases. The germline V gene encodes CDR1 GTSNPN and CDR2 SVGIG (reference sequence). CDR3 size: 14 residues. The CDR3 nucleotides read TGTGCCTGGAGTGCGGGGGTCAGGGGGCAAGAGCAGTTCTTC. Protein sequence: CAWSAGVRGQEQFF.

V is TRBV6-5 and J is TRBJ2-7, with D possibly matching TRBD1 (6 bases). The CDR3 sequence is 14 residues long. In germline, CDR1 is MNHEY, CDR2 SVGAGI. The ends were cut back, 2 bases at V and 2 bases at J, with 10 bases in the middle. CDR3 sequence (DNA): TGTGCCAGCAGTTACGCGGACAGTACCTACGAGCAGTACTTC. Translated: CASSYADSTYEQYF.

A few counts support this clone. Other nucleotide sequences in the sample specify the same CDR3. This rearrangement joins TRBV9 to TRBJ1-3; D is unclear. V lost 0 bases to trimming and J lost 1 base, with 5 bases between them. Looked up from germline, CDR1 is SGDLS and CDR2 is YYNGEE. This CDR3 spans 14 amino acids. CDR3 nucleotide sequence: TGTGCCAGCAGCGTAGACAGTTCTGGAAACACCATATATTTT. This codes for CASSVDSSGNTIYF.

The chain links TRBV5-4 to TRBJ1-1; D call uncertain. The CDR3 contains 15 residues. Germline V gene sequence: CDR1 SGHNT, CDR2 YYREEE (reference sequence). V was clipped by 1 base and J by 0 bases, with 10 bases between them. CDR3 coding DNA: TGTGCCAGCAGCTTGAGGCAGACAATGAACACTGAAGCTTTCTTT. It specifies CASSLRQTMNTEAFF.

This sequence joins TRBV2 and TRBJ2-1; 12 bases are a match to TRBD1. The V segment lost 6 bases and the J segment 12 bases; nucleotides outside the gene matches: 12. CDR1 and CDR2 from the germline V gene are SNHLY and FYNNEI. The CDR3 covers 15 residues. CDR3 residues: CASRVRGQGALRQFF. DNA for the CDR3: TGTGCCAGCAGGGTTAGGGGACAGGGGGCATTGAGGCAGTTCTTC.

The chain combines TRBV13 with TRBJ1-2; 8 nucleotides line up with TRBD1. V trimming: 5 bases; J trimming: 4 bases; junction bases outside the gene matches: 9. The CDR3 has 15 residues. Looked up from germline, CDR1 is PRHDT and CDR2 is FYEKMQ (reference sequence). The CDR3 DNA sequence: TGTGCCAGCAGCACCCGGGACAGGTGGATCTATGGCTACACCTTC. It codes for CASSTRDRWIYGYTF.

CDR3 coding DNA: TGTGCCAGCAGAGGTGAGGGAGCCAAAAACATTCAGTACTTC. Amino acid sequence: CASRGEGAKNIQYF. This sequence joins TRBV7-2 and TRBJ2-4, with D maybe TRBD2 (5 bases). CDR1 is SGHTA and CDR2 is FQGNSA in the germline V gene. The CDR3 is 14 amino acids. Trimming pared 6 bases from V and 0 bases from J, leaving 9 bases between.

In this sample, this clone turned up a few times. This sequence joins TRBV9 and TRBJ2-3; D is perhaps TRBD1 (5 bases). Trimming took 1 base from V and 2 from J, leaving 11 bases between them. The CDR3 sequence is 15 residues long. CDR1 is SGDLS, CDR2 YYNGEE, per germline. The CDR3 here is CASSVLARATDTQYF. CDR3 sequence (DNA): TGTGCCAGCAGCGTATTGGCCAGGGCCACAGATACGCAGTATTTT. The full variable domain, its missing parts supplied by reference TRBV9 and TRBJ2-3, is DSGVTQTPKHLITATGQRVTLRCSPRSGDLSVYWYQQSLDQGLQFLIQYYNGEERAKGNILERFSAQQFPDLHSELNLSSLELGDSALYFCASSVLARATDTQYFGPGTRLTVL.